The present T cell receptor (beta chain) was sequenced within a study of T cells in Graves' hyperthyroidism and ophthalmopathy. Researchers took RNA transcripts and amplified the TCR beta CDR3 regions from them. In the first-round RT-PCR of the TCR CDR3, the HTBI primer set was used. TCRdb processed the multiplex PCR reads anew with MiXCR; each CDR3 protein has one entry. The sample consists of around 340,000 distinct CDR3 sequences, 15% to 20% of them appearing once. This clonotype was detected ten times or more. Germline CDR1 reads MDHEN; CDR2 reads SYDVKM. The trim removed 6 bases at V and 5 bases at J, leaving 12 bases unmatched. The CDR3 spans 15 residues.

J is TRBJ2-7 and V is TRBV28, with 8 bases aligning to TRBD1. The sample taken for sequencing was blood. The sequence was obtained from a woman in her thirties or forties with Graves' ophthalmopathy. This CDR3 reads CASRTPGTGLNEQYF. The CDR3 DNA is TGTGCCAGCAGAACCCCCGGGACAGGTCTCAACGAGCAGTACTTC. The whole variable domain, remainder taken from reference TRBV28 and TRBJ2-7, is DVKVTQSSRYLVKRTGEKVFLECVQDMDHENMFWYRQDPGLGLRLIYFSYDVKMKEKGDIPEGYSVSREKKERFSLILESASTNQTSMYLCASRTPGTGLNEQYFGPGTRLTVT.